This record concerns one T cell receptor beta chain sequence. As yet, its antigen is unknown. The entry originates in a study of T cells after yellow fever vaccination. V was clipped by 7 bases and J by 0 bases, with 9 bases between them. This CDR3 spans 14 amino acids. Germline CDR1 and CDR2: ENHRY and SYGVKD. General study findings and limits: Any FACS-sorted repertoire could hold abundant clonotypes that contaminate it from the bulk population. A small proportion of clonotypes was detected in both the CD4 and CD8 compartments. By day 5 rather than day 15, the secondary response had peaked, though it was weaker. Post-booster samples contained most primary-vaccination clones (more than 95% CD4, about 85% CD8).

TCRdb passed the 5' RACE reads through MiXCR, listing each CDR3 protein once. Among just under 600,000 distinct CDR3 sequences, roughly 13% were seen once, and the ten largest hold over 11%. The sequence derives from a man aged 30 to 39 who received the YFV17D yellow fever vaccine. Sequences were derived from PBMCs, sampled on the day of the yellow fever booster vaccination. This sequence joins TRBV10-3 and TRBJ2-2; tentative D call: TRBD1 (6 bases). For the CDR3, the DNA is TGTGCCATCAACTCAGGGGCGAACACCGGGGAGCTGTTTTTT. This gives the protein CAINSGANTGELFF.